This T cell receptor beta chain was sequenced in a study of cytomegalovirus exposure and HLA in healthy donors. Study-wide points: The study flagged around 150 TCR beta chains as cytomegalovirus-associated. Rare sequences made up most TCRs, while some public TCRs were found in many donors. In the 90 to 150 validation repertoires, 94% of cluster scores exceeded 0, per a later analysis.

Comment on this clone: Its specificity is unknown.

The V gene's germline CDR1 is SGHNT and CDR2 YYREEE (reference sequence). V lost 0 bases to trimming and J lost 6 bases, with 9 bases between them. The CDR3 runs to 13 residues. Sequencing used immunoSEQ multiplex PCR; TCRdb keeps in-frame clones, though not all of them. The sample has some 150,000 clones, 94% seen once. Sequenced sample: PBMCs. This TCR derives from a man younger than 30 in good health and CMV-seropositive. The V gene is TRBV5-4, the J gene TRBJ1-1; possible D gene TRBD1, 5 bases. The CDR3 protein is CASSLVAGAEAFF. CDR3 DNA sequence: TGTGCCAGCAGCTTGGTCGCGGGGGCTGAAGCTTTCTTT.